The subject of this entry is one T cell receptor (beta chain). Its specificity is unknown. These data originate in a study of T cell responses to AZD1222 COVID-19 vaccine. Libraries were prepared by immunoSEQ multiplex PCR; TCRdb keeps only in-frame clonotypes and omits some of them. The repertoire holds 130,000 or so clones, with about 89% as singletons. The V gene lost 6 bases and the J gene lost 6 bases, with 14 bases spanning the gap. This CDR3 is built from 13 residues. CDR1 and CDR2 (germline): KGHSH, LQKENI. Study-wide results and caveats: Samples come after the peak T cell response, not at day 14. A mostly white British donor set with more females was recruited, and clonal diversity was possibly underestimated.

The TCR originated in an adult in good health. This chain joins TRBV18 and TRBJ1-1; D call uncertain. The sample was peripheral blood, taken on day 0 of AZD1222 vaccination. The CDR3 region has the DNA TGTGCCAGCTCCCCCCAACTGAGCGCTGAAGCTTTCTTT. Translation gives CASSPQLSAEAFF. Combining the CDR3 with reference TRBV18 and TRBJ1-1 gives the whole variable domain NAGVMQNPRHLVRRRGQEARLRCSPMKGHSHVYWYRQLPEEGLKFMVYLQKENIIDESGMPKERFSAEFPKEGPSILRIQQVVRGDSAAYFCASSPQLSAEAFFGQGTRLTVV.